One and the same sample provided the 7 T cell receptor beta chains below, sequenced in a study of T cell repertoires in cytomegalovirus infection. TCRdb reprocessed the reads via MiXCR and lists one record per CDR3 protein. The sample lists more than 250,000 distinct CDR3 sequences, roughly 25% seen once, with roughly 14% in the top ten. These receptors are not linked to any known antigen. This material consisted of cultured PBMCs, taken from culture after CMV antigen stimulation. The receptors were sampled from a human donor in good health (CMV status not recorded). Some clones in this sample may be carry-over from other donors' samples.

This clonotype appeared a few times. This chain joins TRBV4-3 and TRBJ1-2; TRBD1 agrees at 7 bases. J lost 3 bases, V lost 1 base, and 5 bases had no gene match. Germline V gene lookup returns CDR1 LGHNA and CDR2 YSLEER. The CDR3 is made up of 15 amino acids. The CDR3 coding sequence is TGCGCCAGCAGCCAAGGACAGGGAGGGTACTATGGCTACACCTTC. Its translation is CASSQGQGGYYGYTF.

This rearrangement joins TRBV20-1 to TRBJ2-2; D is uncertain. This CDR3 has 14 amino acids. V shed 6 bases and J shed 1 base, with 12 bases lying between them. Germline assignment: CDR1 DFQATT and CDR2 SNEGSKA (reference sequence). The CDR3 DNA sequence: TGCAGTGCCCGACCGACTGAGAACACCGGGGAGCTGTTTTTT. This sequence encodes CSARPTENTGELFF.

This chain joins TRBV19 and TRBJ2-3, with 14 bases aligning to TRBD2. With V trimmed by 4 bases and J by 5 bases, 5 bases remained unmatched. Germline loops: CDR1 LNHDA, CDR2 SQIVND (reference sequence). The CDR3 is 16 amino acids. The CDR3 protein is CASSTGLAGGGDTQYF. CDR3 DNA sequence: TGTGCCAGTAGTACCGGACTAGCGGGAGGTGGAGATACGCAGTATTTT. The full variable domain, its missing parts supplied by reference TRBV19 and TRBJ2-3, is DGGITQSPKYLFRKEGQNVTLSCEQNLNHDAMYWYRQDPGQGLRLIYYSQIVNDFQKGDIAEGYSVSREKKESFPLTVTSAQKNPTAFYLCASSTGLAGGGDTQYFGPGTRLTVL.

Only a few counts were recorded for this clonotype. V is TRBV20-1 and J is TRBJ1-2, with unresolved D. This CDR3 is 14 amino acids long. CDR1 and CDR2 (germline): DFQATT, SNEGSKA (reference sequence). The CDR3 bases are TGCAGGCCCAGAACCCCATACGAAAACTATGGCTACACCTTC. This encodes CRPRTPYENYGYTF.

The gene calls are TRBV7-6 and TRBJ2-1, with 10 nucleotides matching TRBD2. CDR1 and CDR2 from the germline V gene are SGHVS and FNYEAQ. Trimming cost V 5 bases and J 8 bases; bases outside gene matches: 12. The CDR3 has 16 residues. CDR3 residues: CASSRVGLAAGDEQFF. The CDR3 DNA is TGTGCCAGCAGCCGCGTAGGACTAGCGGCGGGCGATGAGCAGTTCTTC.

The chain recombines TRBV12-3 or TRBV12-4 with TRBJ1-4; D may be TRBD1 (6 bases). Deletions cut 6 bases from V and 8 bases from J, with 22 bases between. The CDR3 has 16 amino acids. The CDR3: CASSWGGRAQREKLFF. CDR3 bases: TGTGCCAGCAGCTGGGGGGGCCGGGCCCAGAGGGAAAAACTGTTTTTT.

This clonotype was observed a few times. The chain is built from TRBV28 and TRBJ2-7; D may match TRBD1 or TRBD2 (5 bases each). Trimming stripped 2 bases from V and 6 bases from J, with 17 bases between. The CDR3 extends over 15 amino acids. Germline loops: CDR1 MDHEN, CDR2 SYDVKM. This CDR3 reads CASSLGADTRGEQYF. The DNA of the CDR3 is TGTGCCAGCAGTTTAGGCGCAGACACGAGGGGCGAGCAGTACTTC.